This record looks at one T cell receptor beta chain sequence and its context. The data were taken from a study of control samples from healthy donors and cancer patients. The CDR3 sequence is 16 residues long. CDR1 and CDR2 (germline): MNHEY, SMNVEV (reference sequence). The J segment lost 0 bases and the V segment lost 6 bases, leaving 3 bases of the junction unmatched. The table came from immunoSEQ multiplex PCR; TCRdb's copy has only in-frame clones and leaves some out. The repertoire holds 160,000 or so clones, with 90% to 95% as singletons. The V call is TRBV27, the J call TRBJ2-1, with TRBD2 matching 12 bases. Material for sequencing was blood. The sequence was obtained from a woman younger than 45 in good health. The CDR3 loop is CASRTTSGGSYNEQFF. In DNA, the CDR3 is TGTGCCAGCAGGACGACTAGCGGGGGCTCCTACAATGAGCAGTTCTTC.